The 6 T cell receptor beta chains below were found in one sample sequenced in a study of control samples from healthy donors and cancer patients. Profiling relied on immunoSEQ multiplex PCR, and the TCRdb table lists in-frame clones only, not all of them. The table records approximately 170,000 clones, roughly 90% of them present only once. Sample: blood. These receptors originate from a woman in her fifties or sixties in good health.

This chain links TRBV5-1 with TRBJ2-7; the match to TRBD2 covers 8 bases. The CDR3 has 15 amino acids. Trimming at V came to 0 bases and at J to 5 bases, leaving 7 bases not matched to a gene. CDR1 and CDR2 (germline): SGHRS, YFSETQ. For the CDR3, the DNA is TGCGCCAGCAGCTTGGGTACTAGCGGTGGAAACGAGCAGTACTTC. Residues: CASSLGTSGGNEQYF.

The chain couples TRBV28 to TRBJ2-2, with a weak D call TRBD1 (7 bases). The CDR3 has 14 residues. Looked up from germline, CDR1 is MDHEN and CDR2 is SYDVKM. The V end was cut by 8 bases, the J end by 7 bases, with 17 bases between. The CDR3 sequence: CASERQGGIGELFF. The CDR3 DNA is TGTGCCAGCGAGAGACAGGGAGGAATCGGGGAGCTGTTTTTT.

Here the CDR3 DNA reads TGTGCCAGCAGCCAATCCGGGGCCAACGTCCTGACTTTC. Protein product: CASSQSGANVLTF. The chain is built from TRBV14 and TRBJ2-6; D gene ambiguous. In germline, CDR1 is SGHDN, CDR2 FVKESK. V lost 2 bases to trimming and J lost 4 bases, with 3 bases between them. CDR3 length: 13 residues.

A word on this clone: Germline is not matched at one junction end, which may reflect a read error. The V and J genes are TRBV3-1 (or the pseudogene TRBV3-2) and TRBJ2-6, with D tentatively TRBD2 (5 bases). This CDR3 region has 17 residues. Germline V CDR1 and CDR2: LGHDT, YNNKEL (reference sequence). The DNA for the CDR3 is TGTGCCAGCAACCAACGGGGTTTCTACTCTGGGGCCAACGTCCTGACTTTC. Its translation: CASNQRGFYSGANVLTF.

This clone turned up a few times. This CDR3 is also generated by other DNA sequences in the sample. J is TRBJ2-3 and V is TRBV5-1; no firm D call. Trimming left V 4 bases short and J 0 bases short, with 3 bases between. Germline assignment: CDR1 SGHRS and CDR2 YFSETQ. The CDR3 spans 12 residues. DNA for the CDR3: TGCGCCAGCAGCCAAAGCACAGATACGCAGTATTTT. Amino acid sequence: CASSQSTDTQYF.

This clone came up a few times. The rearrangement links TRBV5-8 to TRBJ2-2; D may be TRBD1 or TRBD2 (6 bases each). With 6 bases removed from V and 5 bases from J, the gap between germline ends came to 20 bases. The CDR3 consists of 16 residues. Germline-derived CDR1 and CDR2 are SGHTS and YDEGEE. The CDR3 region is CASTPGGGVRTGELFF. Here the CDR3 DNA reads TGTGCCAGCACCCCCGGAGGGGGTGTTAGGACCGGGGAGCTGTTTTTT.